This TCR beta chain was sequenced in a study of T cell responses to AZD1222 COVID-19 vaccine. Findings of the study overall: The repertoires were collected only after the peak T cell response.

The CDR3 runs to 13 residues. V was clipped by 4 bases and J by 0 bases, with 6 bases between them. Per germline, CDR1 MDHEN and CDR2 SYDVKM. Comment on this clone: Its target is unknown.

Combined were second doses at about 4 or about 12 weeks. Generated by immunoSEQ multiplex PCR, the TCRdb table keeps only in-frame clones and is missing some. The table records under 200,000 clones, 85% to 90% of them present only once. The V call is TRBV28, the J call TRBJ1-2; D remains unclear. The receptor comes from an adult who received the AZD1222 COVID-19 vaccine. The sequencing used peripheral blood, collected 28 days after the second AZD1222 dose. The CDR3 nucleotides read TGTGCCAGCAGTTACACAGCTAACTATGGCTACACCTTC. Its protein is CASSYTANYGYTF.